This TCR beta chain was sequenced during a study of beta chain features in type 1 diabetes (dated by TCRdb to 2017 to 2018). Broadly, across the study: Patients and healthy donors did not differ in mean age, gender distribution, total cell number or subset yield. Across all samples, 107,917,701 sorted cells were examined, and cell number per subset correlated strongly with RNA yield. Whereas all 28 donors provided naive and central memory subsets, regulatory and stem cell-like memory subsets were isolated from just 8 patients and about 8 healthy donors. The study compared TCRB repertoires of sorted circulating CD4+ T cell subsets between recently diagnosed type 1 diabetes patients and matched healthy donors. The full study reports these points: Naive, central memory and regulatory TCRB repertoires appeared to be more alike among patients than among healthy donors. Sequencing cDNA rather than genomic DNA could over-represent highly expressing activated cells, although activation and CD3 levels did not differ between groups. A moderate but significant shortening of TCRB CDR3 length was observed in type 1 diabetes patients in all four CD4+ subsets. Because small numbers of individuals were included in the HLA sub-analyses, any influence of HLA type on TCRB rearrangement was left unresolved. Shorter templates might be favored by PCR, yet because patient and control samples were amplified and corrected together, any such skew would affect both groups equally. At VDJ recombination sites, type 1 diabetes patients had fewer insertions and more deleted nucleotides, which implies abnormalities in thymic rearrangement.

Each donor gave one peripheral blood draw, averaging roughly 100 mL, which was collected into heparinised tubes. A BD FACSAria II and a panel including CD45RO, CCR7, CD25, CD127, CD95 and CD27 were used to sort naive, central memory, regulatory and stem cell-like memory CD4+ T cells. All sorted populations exceeded 95% purity. PBMCs were isolated immediately by Lymphoprep density gradient centrifugation and stained directly without culture. Samples were stained and sorted in pairs, with one healthy donor and one patient per experiment, so that batch effects were minimized. The entire isolated RNA was reverse transcribed using the High Capacity cDNA Reverse Transcription Kit, and thus expressed TCRB transcripts were sequenced. Deep immunoSEQ sequencing was performed on naive, central memory and regulatory T cell samples, with an average of roughly 3.5 million total reads per sample. After sorted cells were lysed in RLT buffer, RNA was extracted with DNase-treated RNeasy Micro or Mini kits, with the choice depending on cell number. To prevent cross-contamination, each cell subset was processed individually, whereas patient and healthy donor samples were processed jointly. Using the immunoSEQ multiplex PCR, TCRB sequences were amplified from cDNA into 87-bp fragments spanning the CDR3 region. Sequencing of the amplicons was done on the Illumina HiSeq platform. In the paper's pipeline: Synthetic template baselines were used to correct PCR bias computationally, reads within Hamming distance 2 were collapsed, and singletons that could not be merged were discarded. Reads were aligned against IMGT so that V, D and J genes, CDR3 length and insertions or deletions at six rearrangement sites could be assigned. Clonotype counts were normalized to sorted cell number within each subset before computing true diversity and Gini coefficients with the tcR R package. Repertoire sharing was quantified using the overlap coefficient calculated on TCRB nucleotide sequences. Out-of-frame TCRB sequences from naive cells were analyzed to stand in for the pre-selection repertoire. Here the immuneACCESS table is served through TCRdb, limited to in-frame sequences with V and J called. Missing clones are a known gap in these copies; in checked studies unresolved V genes cover under half, and the rest lacks a known reason. That table is the source of V, J and clone size, and D and trimming were worked out from the DNA. Counted in this sample were about 360,000 clones; over 10% of them appeared once. Roughly 0.015% of the sample goes to the ten largest clones.

A few counts support this clone. Which antigen it targets is not known. No qualities accompany the bases; no much larger clone lies one base away. V loses 4 bases, J loses 0 bases, and the germline ends lie 10 bases apart. The CDR3 runs 14 residues from the cysteine to the phenylalanine. The CDR3 DNA has 42 bases and is translated from base 1. CDR1 ENHRY and CDR2 SYGVKD were looked up in the germline V gene. The sequenced sample was naive CD4+ T cells from blood. The meaning of the sample's cell subset or site label: true naive CD4+ T cells. The sequence links TRBV10-3 to TRBJ2-7, and perhaps TRBD2 as D gene, on 6 matching bases. This TCR derives from a man between 18 and 29 years old in good health. CDR3 loop: CAISASVDSYEQYF. Read as DNA, the sequence is TGTGCCATCAGTGCTAGCGTAGACTCCTACGAGCAGTACTTC.